The 20 T cell receptor beta chains reported below all come from one sample, sequenced in a study of neoadjuvant anti-PD-1 for oral cavity cancer. Some clones are missing from TCRdb's copy, which holds only in-frame ones; the method was immunoSEQ multiplex PCR. The sample holds over 14,000 clones; over 65% are singletons and the top ten take roughly 3%. This sample comprised PBMCs, obtained before nivolumab (anti-PD-1) treatment. The origin of the receptors is a person between 40 and 79 years old with oral cavity squamous cell carcinoma.

The chain combines TRBV28 with TRBJ2-2; 12 bases match TRBD2. CDR1 is MDHEN, CDR2 SYDVKM, per germline. The CDR3 runs 17 residues. V lost 0 bases and J lost 6; bases outside the gene matches: 5. The CDR3 nucleotides read TGTGCCAGCAGTTTATGGGTACTAGCGGGAGGTCCCGGGGAGCTGTTTTTT. Amino acids: CASSLWVLAGGPGELFF.

The chain joins TRBV6-1 to TRBJ1-1; 8 nucleotides match TRBD1. From germline, CDR1 is MNHNS and CDR2 SASEGT. CDR3 size: 15 residues. V dropped 4 bases and J dropped 0; count of bases not matched to a gene: 4. CDR3 protein: CASSGPDRVNTEAFF. The CDR3 DNA is TGTGCCAGCAGTGGTCCGGACAGGGTGAACACTGAAGCTTTCTTT.

This rearrangement joins TRBV5-1 to TRBJ2-2, with 7 bases identical to TRBD1. V trimming: 6 bases; J trimming: 4 bases; junction bases outside the gene matches: 15. Germline loops: CDR1 SGHRS, CDR2 YFSETQ. The length of the CDR3 is 17 residues. CDR3 in amino acids: CASTTARDSISTGELFF. DNA for the CDR3: TGCGCCAGCACCACCGCCCGGGACAGTATTTCCACCGGGGAGCTGTTTTTT.

This clone was recorded only once. This chain uses TRBV19 with TRBJ2-7; 8 positions match TRBD2. Germline CDR1 reads LNHDA; CDR2 reads SQIVND (reference sequence). V shed 6 bases and J 1 base; nucleotides not matched to a gene: 17. The CDR3 runs to 18 residues. The DNA of the CDR3 is TGTGCCAGTAGGGCCCCCGGCGGGGGGCCGGCCGGGTCCTACGAGCAGTACTTC. Protein sequence: CASRAPGGGPAGSYEQYF.

CDR3 sequence (DNA): TGTGCCAGCAGCCCTCTAGCGGGGAACACCGGGGAGCTGTTTTTT. Its translation is CASSPLAGNTGELFF. The V and J genes are TRBV11-2 and TRBJ2-2, with 8 bases aligning to TRBD2. V shed 5 bases and J 1 base; nucleotides not matched to a gene: 3. The V gene's germline CDR1 is SGHAT and CDR2 FQNNGV. This CDR3 comprises 15 residues. The entire variable domain, with the rest obtained from reference TRBV11-2 and TRBJ2-2, is as follows: EAGVAQSPRYKIIEKRQSVAFWCNPISGHATLYWYQQILGQGPKLLIQFQNNGVVDDSQLPKDRFSAERLKGVDSTLKIQPAKLEDSAVYLCASSPLAGNTGELFFGEGSRLTVL.

The CDR3 DNA follows: TGTGCCAGCAGAGGCAGACAAATCCATCTATATTTT. Translated, it gives CASRGRQIHLYF. The V and J genes are TRBV11-2 and TRBJ1-3, with unresolved D. Germline CDR1 SGHAT, CDR2 FQNNGV. The CDR3 covers 12 residues. V shed 6 bases and J shed 14 bases, with 17 bases lying between them.

This rearrangement joins TRBV4-1 to TRBJ2-3; D is unresolved. The CDR3 totals 16 residues. V lost 3 bases and J lost 1, with 14 bases in between. Germline lookup yields CDR1 MGHRA and CDR2 YSYEKL. CDR3 in amino acids: CASSHQLTERTDTQYF. The CDR3 coding sequence is TGCGCCAGCAGCCACCAATTGACTGAGCGCACAGATACGCAGTATTTT.

This chain uses TRBV5-1 with TRBJ2-7; D is undetermined. The CDR3 consists of 13 residues. V was pared by 5 bases and J by 2 bases, with 11 bases between. Germline assignment: CDR1 SGHRS and CDR2 YFSETQ. Written as DNA, the CDR3 is TGCGCCAGCAGTCCCTCCCTACCCTACGAGCAGTACTTC. Its protein is CASSPSLPYEQYF.

The rearrangement links TRBV5-4 to TRBJ2-7; the match to TRBD1 covers 7 bases. Germline-derived CDR1 and CDR2 are SGHNT and YYREEE (reference sequence). The CDR3 extends over 14 amino acids. V lost 5 bases, J lost 2 bases, and 7 bases stayed unmatched. The CDR3 coding sequence is TGTGCCAGCAGATCCGGACAGGATACCTACGAGCAGTACTTC. Protein: CASRSGQDTYEQYF.

In this sample, this clone turned up once. The CDR3 nucleotides read TGTGCCAGCAGTTCCAGGGGAAACGGCAATCAGCCCCAGCATTTT. It yields the protein CASSSRGNGNQPQHF. The chain uses TRBV6-5 and TRBJ1-5, with D maybe TRBD1 (6 bases). V was shortened by 4 bases and J by 2 bases, with 12 bases between the two germline ends. Germline V gene lookup returns CDR1 MNHEY and CDR2 SVGAGI. This CDR3 is 15 amino acids long.

V and J are TRBV11-3 and TRBJ1-1, with a weak D call TRBD1 (6 bases). The CDR3 spans 17 residues. Trimming took off 1 base at V and 4 bases at J, with 19 bases between the two ends. CDR1 is SGHNT and CDR2 is YENEEA in the germline V gene. As DNA, the CDR3 is TGTGCCAGCAGCTTAGGGGGACCGGGGGCGGGAGGCACTGAAGCTTTCTTT. It codes for CASSLGGPGAGGTEAFF.

The CDR3 nucleotides are TGCGCCAGCAGCTTGCCGCTAGCGGGATTCTACAATGAGCAGTTCTTC. Translation gives CASSLPLAGFYNEQFF. V usage is TRBV5-1 and J usage is TRBJ2-1; 9 nucleotides agree with TRBD2. Germline lookup yields CDR1 SGHRS and CDR2 YFSETQ. V gave up 1 base and J gave up 3 bases; unmatched junction bases: 5. This CDR3 is 16 amino acids long.

The V and J genes are TRBV7-9 and TRBJ2-6, with no clear D. V lost 5 bases and J lost 1, with 9 bases in between. CDR3 length equals 15 residues. The germline V gene has CDR1 SEHNR and CDR2 FQNEAQ (reference sequence). The CDR3 region is CASSLSVSGANVLTF. DNA for the CDR3: TGTGCCAGCAGCCTCAGTGTTTCTGGGGCCAACGTCCTGACTTTC.

The V and J genes are TRBV28 and TRBJ1-1, with D hard to call. V was trimmed by 3 bases and J by 4 bases, leaving 12 bases between them. This CDR3 contains 14 residues. Germline assignment: CDR1 MDHEN and CDR2 SYDVKM. The CDR3 protein is CASSLGGRGTEAFF. In DNA, the CDR3 is TGTGCCAGCAGTTTGGGAGGTCGTGGCACTGAAGCTTTCTTT.

The chain employs TRBV5-1 and TRBJ2-3; 8 bases are a match to TRBD1. The CDR3 sequence is 16 residues long. With 1 base clipped from V and 4 bases from J, the junction kept 8 bases outside the gene matches. The germline gives CDR1 SGHRS, CDR2 YFSETQ. The CDR3, as DNA: TGCGCCAGCAGCTTGTATAGGGACAGGTCTTCAGATACGCAGTATTTT. Its translation: CASSLYRDRSSDTQYF.

The chain joins TRBV10-1 to TRBJ2-3; D remains unclear. CDR1 is WNHNN, CDR2 SYGVQD, per germline (reference sequence). The CDR3 contains 18 residues. V shed 2 bases and J shed 6 bases, with 24 bases lying between them. This CDR3 reads CASSELGYFATFGDTQYF. The CDR3 nucleotides are TGCGCCAGCAGTGAGCTCGGATATTTCGCTACCTTCGGTGATACGCAGTATTTT.

The chain joins TRBV6-6 to TRBJ1-2; 10 bases align to TRBD1. The length of the CDR3 is 14 residues. Trimming at V came to 6 bases and at J to 7 bases, leaving 8 bases not matched to a gene. In germline, CDR1 is MNHNY, CDR2 SVGAGI (reference sequence). The DNA of the CDR3 is TGTGCCAGCAGCCGTCCCGGGACAGGGGCTGGCTACACCTTC. Translating gives CASSRPGTGAGYTF.

This sequence joins TRBV10-1 and TRBJ2-7, with 10 bases aligning to TRBD1. CDR3 length equals 14 residues. From germline, CDR1 is WNHNN and CDR2 SYGVQD (reference sequence). V lost 6 bases and J lost 2; bases outside the gene matches: 4. CDR3 DNA sequence: TGCGCCAGCAGCCGGGACAGGGGAACCTACGAGCAGTACTTC. As protein: CASSRDRGTYEQYF.

This clone was recorded a few times. The CDR3: CASTKASGGAGEQYF. The CDR3 nucleotides are TGTGCCAGCACCAAGGCTAGCGGGGGGGCTGGAGAGCAGTACTTC. The chain employs TRBV6-1 and TRBJ2-7; 12 bases match TRBD2. Losses at the gene ends were 7 bases for V and 7 bases for J; bases not matched to a gene: 11. The CDR3 contains 15 residues. Per the germline V gene, CDR1 is MNHNS and CDR2 is SASEGT.

CDR3: CASSSGVGLATTDTQYF. CDR3 DNA sequence: TGTGCCAGCAGCTCGGGGGTGGGACTAGCGACCACAGATACGCAGTATTTT. The rearrangement uses TRBV9 and TRBJ2-3; TRBD2 matches 10 bases. V lost 4 bases and J lost 2; bases outside the gene matches: 10. CDR3 length: 17 amino acids. Germline V gene lookup returns CDR1 SGDLS and CDR2 YYNGEE.